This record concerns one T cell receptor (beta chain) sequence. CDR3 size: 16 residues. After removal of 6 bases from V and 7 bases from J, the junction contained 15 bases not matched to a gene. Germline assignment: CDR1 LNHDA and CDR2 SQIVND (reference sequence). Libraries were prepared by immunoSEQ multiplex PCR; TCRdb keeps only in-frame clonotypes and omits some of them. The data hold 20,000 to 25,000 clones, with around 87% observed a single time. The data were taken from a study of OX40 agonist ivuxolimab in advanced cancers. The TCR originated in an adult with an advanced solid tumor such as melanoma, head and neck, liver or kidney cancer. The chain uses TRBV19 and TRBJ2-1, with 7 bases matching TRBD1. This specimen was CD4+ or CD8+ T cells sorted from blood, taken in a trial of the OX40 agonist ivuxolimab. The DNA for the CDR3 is TGTGCCAGTAGCCCCCGAGCCGGACAGGTTATAAATGAGCAGTTCTTC. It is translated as CASSPRAGQVINEQFF. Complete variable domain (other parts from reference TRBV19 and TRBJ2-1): DGGITQSPKYLFRKEGQNVTLSCEQNLNHDAMYWYRQDPGQGLRLIYYSQIVNDFQKGDIAEGYSVSREKKESFPLTVTSAQKNPTAFYLCASSPRAGQVINEQFFGPGTRLTVL.